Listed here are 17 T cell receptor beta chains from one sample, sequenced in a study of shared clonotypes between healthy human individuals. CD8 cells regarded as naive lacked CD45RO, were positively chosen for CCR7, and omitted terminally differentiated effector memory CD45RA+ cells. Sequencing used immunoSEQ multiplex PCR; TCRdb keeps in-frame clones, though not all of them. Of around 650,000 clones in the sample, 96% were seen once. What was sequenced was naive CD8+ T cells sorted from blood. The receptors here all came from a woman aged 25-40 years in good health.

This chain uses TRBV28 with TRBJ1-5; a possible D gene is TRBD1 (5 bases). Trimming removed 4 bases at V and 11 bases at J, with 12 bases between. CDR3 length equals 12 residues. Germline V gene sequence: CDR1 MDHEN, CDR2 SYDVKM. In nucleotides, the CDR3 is TGTGCCAGCAGTTGGGACCCCTGGTCCCAGCATTTT. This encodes CASSWDPWSQHF.

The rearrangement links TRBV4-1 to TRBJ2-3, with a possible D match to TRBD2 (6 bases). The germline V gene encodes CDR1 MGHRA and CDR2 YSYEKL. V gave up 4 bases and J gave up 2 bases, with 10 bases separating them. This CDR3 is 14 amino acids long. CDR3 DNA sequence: TGCGCCAGCAGCCTAGCGGAACTCACAGATACGCAGTATTTT. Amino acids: CASSLAELTDTQYF.

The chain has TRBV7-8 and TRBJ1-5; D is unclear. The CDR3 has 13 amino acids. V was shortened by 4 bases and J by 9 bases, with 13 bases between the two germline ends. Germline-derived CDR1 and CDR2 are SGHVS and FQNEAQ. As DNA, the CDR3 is TGTGCCAGCAGCTCCAATCTCCCGGGGCCCCAGCATTTT. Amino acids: CASSSNLPGPQHF.

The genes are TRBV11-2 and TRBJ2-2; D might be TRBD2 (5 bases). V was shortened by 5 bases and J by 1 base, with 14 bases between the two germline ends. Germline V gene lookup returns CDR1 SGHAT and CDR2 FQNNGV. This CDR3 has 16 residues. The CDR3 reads CASSGRRGLNTGELFF. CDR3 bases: TGTGCCAGCAGCGGAAGACGCGGACTGAACACCGGGGAGCTGTTTTTT.

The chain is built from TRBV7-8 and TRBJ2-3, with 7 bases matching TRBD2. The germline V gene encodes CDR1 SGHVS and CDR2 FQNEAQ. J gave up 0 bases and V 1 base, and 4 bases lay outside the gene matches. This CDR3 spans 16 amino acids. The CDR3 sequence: CASSLGDYPSTDTQYF. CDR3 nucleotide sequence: TGTGCCAGCAGCTTAGGGGACTACCCTAGCACAGATACGCAGTATTTT.

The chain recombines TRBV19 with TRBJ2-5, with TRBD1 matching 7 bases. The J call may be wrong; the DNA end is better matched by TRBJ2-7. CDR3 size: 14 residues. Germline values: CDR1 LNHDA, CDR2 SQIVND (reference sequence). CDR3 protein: CASSGEGAEYEQYF. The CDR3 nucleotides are TGTGCCAGTAGCGGAGAGGGGGCGGAATACGAGCAGTACTTC.

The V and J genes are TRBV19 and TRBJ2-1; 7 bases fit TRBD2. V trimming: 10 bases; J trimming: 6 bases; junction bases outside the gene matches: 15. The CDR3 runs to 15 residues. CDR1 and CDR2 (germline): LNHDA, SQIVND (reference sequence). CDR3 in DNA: TGTGCCACCTCCTTAACGTGGGAGGGCCGCAATGAGCAGTTCTTC. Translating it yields CATSLTWEGRNEQFF. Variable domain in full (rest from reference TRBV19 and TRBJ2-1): DGGITQSPKYLFRKEGQNVTLSCEQNLNHDAMYWYRQDPGQGLRLIYYSQIVNDFQKGDIAEGYSVSREKKESFPLTVTSAQKNPTAFYLCATSLTWEGRNEQFFGPGTRLTVL.

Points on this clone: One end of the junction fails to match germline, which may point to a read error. The CDR3 sequence: CASRIGGRMNTEAFF. In nucleotides, the CDR3 is TGTGCCAGTAGAATAGGGGGCAGGATGAACACTGAAGCTTTCTTT. The chain uses TRBV19 and TRBJ1-1; 7 bases line up with TRBD1. CDR3 length equals 15 residues. Germline V CDR1 and CDR2: LNHDA, SQIVND (reference sequence). Full variable domain (rest looked up from reference TRBV19 and TRBJ1-1): DGGITQSPKYLFRKEGQNVTLSCEQNLNHDAMYWYRQDPGQGLRLIYYSQIVNDFQKGDIAEGYSVSREKKESFPLTVTSAQKNPTAFYLCASRIGGRMNTEAFFGQGTRLTVV.

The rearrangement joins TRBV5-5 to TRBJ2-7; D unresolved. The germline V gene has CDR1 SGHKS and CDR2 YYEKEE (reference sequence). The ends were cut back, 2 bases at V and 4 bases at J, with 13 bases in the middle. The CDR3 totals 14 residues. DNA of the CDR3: TGTGCCAGCAGCTTATCACGGACCTCGTACGAGCAGTACTTC. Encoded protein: CASSLSRTSYEQYF.

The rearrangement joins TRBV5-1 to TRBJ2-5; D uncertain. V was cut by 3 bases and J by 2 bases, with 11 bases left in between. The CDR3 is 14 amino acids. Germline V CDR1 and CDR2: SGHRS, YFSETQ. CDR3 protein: CASSSRLIQETQYF. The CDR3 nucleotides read TGCGCCAGCAGCTCGCGACTGATACAAGAGACCCAGTACTTC.

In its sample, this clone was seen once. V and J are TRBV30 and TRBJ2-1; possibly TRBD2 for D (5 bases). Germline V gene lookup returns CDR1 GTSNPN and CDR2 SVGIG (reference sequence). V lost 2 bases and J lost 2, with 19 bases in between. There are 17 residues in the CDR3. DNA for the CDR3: TGTGCCTGGAGTAAGGAGGTCGACCCACCAGCCTACAATGAGCAGTTCTTC. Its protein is CAWSKEVDPPAYNEQFF.

The DNA for the CDR3 is TGTGCCAGTAGCTCAGGGGTCTATGGCTACACCTTC. Protein sequence: CASSSGVYGYTF. This sequence joins TRBV19 and TRBJ1-2; perhaps TRBD1 as D (6 bases). CDR1 and CDR2 from the germline V gene are LNHDA and SQIVND (reference sequence). V lost 6 bases to trimming and J lost 4 bases, with 9 bases between them. The CDR3 is 12 amino acids.

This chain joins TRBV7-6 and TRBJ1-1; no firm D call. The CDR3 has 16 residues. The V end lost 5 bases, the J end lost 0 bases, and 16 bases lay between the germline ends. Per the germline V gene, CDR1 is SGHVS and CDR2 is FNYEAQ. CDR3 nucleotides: TGTGCCAGCAGCCCCTTTGACGGCCTCATGAACACTGAAGCTTTCTTT. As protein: CASSPFDGLMNTEAFF.

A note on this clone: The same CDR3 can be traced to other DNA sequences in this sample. The CDR3 here is CASSLESTEAFF. In DNA, the CDR3 is TGTGCCAGCAGCTTAGAAAGCACTGAAGCTTTCTTT. The genes are TRBV7-8 and TRBJ1-1, with D unresolved. Trimming took 1 base from V and 4 from J, leaving 4 bases between them. This CDR3 is 12 amino acids long. From germline, CDR1 is SGHVS and CDR2 FQNEAQ.

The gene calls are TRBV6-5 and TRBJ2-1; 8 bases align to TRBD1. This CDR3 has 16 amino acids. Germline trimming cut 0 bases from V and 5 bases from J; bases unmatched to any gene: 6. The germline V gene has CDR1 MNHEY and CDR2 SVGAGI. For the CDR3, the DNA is TGTGCCAGCAGTTACTCGACGGGACAGGTAGACAATGAGCAGTTCTTC. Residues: CASSYSTGQVDNEQFF.

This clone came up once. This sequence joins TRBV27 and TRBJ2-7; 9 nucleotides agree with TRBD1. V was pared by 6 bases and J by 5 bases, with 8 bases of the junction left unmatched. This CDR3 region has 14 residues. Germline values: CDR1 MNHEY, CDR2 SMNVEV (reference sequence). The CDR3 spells CASSPGTGYHEQYF. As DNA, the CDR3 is TGTGCCAGCAGCCCTGGGACAGGGTACCACGAGCAGTACTTC.

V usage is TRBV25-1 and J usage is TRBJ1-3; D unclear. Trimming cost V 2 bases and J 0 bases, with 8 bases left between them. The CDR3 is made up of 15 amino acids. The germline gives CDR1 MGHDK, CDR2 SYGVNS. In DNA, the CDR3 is TGTGCCAGCAGTGAACCGAACAGCTCTGGAAACACCATATATTTT. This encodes CASSEPNSSGNTIYF.